These 7 T cell receptor beta chains came from one sample sequenced in a study of blood T cell repertoires in COVID-19. Sequencing used immunoSEQ multiplex PCR; TCRdb keeps in-frame clones, though not all of them. The table lists around 380,000 clones, about 87% of them singletons, with around 1.3% in the top ten. The sample was PBMCs or T cells enriched from blood (not recorded which). These receptors came from a man aged 25-45 years who had recovered from COVID-19.

This chain joins TRBV6-5 and TRBJ1-2, with a tentative D call TRBD1 (6 bases). The V and J ends lost 7 bases and 4 bases respectively, with 16 bases between them. The CDR3 spans 14 residues. Germline CDR1 is MNHEY and CDR2 is SVGAGI. DNA of the CDR3: TGTGCCAGCACCCCGGCAGGGGTGGCCTATGGCTACACCTTC. Protein: CASTPAGVAYGYTF.

The rearrangement links TRBV3-1 (or the pseudogene TRBV3-2) to TRBJ1-3; D remains ambiguous. The CDR3 totals 16 residues. The germline V and J ends were trimmed by 4 bases and 2 bases, with 15 bases remaining between them. The germline gives CDR1 LGHDT, CDR2 YNNKEL (reference sequence). The CDR3 protein is CASSPFEMSAGNTIYF. In DNA, the CDR3 is TGTGCCAGCAGCCCGTTCGAGATGTCGGCTGGAAACACCATATATTTT.

The rearrangement joins TRBV2 to TRBJ1-1; 9 nucleotides agree with TRBD1. V shed 6 bases and J 4 bases; nucleotides not matched to a gene: 6. From germline, CDR1 is SNHLY and CDR2 FYNNEI. CDR3 length: 14 residues. Here the CDR3 reads CASRRQGVGTEAFF. In nucleotides, the CDR3 is TGTGCCAGCAGACGACAGGGGGTAGGCACTGAAGCTTTCTTT.

The chain is built from TRBV7-2 and TRBJ1-2; 8 bases are shared with TRBD1. CDR1 is SGHTA, CDR2 FQGNSA, per germline. CDR3 length equals 15 residues. V was pared by 5 bases and J by 0 bases, with 5 bases of the junction left unmatched. In DNA form, the CDR3 reads TGTGCCAGCAGCCCCACAGGGGGGCCTAACTATGGCTACACCTTC. Protein: CASSPTGGPNYGYTF.

This clone was counted only a few times. The V gene is TRBV4-2, the J gene TRBJ1-2; TRBD1 is a possible D gene (5 bases). V lost 0 bases, J lost 4 bases, and 9 bases lay in between. The CDR3 spans 14 residues. The germline gives CDR1 LGHNA, CDR2 YNFKEQ. The CDR3 is CASSQEGQGYGYTF. The CDR3 DNA is TGTGCCAGCAGCCAAGAGGGGCAGGGCTATGGCTACACCTTC.

The J gene is TRBJ2-1, the V gene TRBV2, with 10 bases lining up with TRBD2. This CDR3 contains 15 residues. V was pared by 6 bases and J by 7 bases, with 9 bases of the junction left unmatched. CDR1 SNHLY and CDR2 FYNNEI come from the germline V gene. The CDR3 DNA is TGTGCCAGCAGGCCGAGCGGGGGGGCCCGGAATGAGCAGTTCTTC. It yields the protein CASRPSGGARNEQFF.

This rearrangement joins TRBV19 to TRBJ2-7, with D maybe TRBD2 (6 bases). The CDR3 totals 15 residues. Trimming took 6 bases from V and 3 from J, leaving 18 bases between them. CDR1 LNHDA and CDR2 SQIVND come from the germline V gene (reference sequence). The CDR3 DNA sequence: TGTGCCAGTAGCTTAAGGCGGGGACTGGGCTACGAGCAGTACTTC. Encoded protein: CASSLRRGLGYEQYF.